The TCR beta chain under discussion was sequenced for a study of cytomegalovirus exposure and HLA in healthy donors. Study-wide results and limits: Sequencing artifact likely explains a cluster of highly shared sequence variants. Researchers counted approximately 160 TCR beta chains as cytomegalovirus-associated. When a later analysis compared HLA-associated TCR beta chains with equally common others, the HLA-associated chains turned out to be more clonally expanded and to have lower generation probabilities.

Healthy bone marrow donors formed the donor group. Comments on this clone: The antigen is unknown.

The PCR used 60 Vbeta and 13 Jbeta primers. Sequencing was performed with immunoSEQ multiplex PCR; in TCRdb, only in-frame clones are kept and a portion is missing. Of about 83,000 clones listed, over 70% are singletons. Looked up from germline, CDR1 is SGHNT and CDR2 is YYREEE (reference sequence). There are 14 residues in the CDR3. Trimming cost V 4 bases and J 5 bases, with 16 bases left between them. This TCR was recovered from a man aged 18 to 29 in good health and CMV-seropositive. Sequencing input: PBMCs. V usage is TRBV5-4 and J usage is TRBJ2-7; no clear D gene. The DNA of the CDR3 is TGTGCCAGCAGCCGGGTAGTGGGTTCTGACGAGCAGTACTTC. The encoded protein is CASSRVVGSDEQYF.